The 28 T cell receptor beta chains below were found in one sample sequenced in a study of cytomegalovirus exposure and HLA in healthy donors. The assay was immunoSEQ multiplex PCR, and TCRdb's table has in-frame clones only and misses some. The sample includes 200,000 or so clones, roughly 84% of them seen just once. Sequenced input: PBMCs. These receptor sequences come from a woman in her thirties in good health and CMV-seropositive.

The rearrangement links TRBV2 to TRBJ2-7; 8 bases are shared with TRBD2. The J segment lost 6 bases and the V segment lost 4 bases, leaving 8 bases of the junction unmatched. The germline V gene has CDR1 SNHLY and CDR2 FYNNEI. The CDR3 length is 14 residues. CDR3 sequence reads: CASSVVDGRGEQYF. The CDR3 DNA reads TGTGCCAGCAGTGTAGTCGACGGGAGGGGCGAGCAGTACTTC. The entire variable domain, with the rest obtained from reference TRBV2 and TRBJ2-7, is as follows: EPEVTQTPSHQVTQMGQEVILRCVPISNHLYFYWYRQILGQKVEFLVSFYNNEISEKSEIFDDQFSVERPDGSNFTLKIRSTKLEDSAMYFCASSVVDGRGEQYFGPGTRLTVT.

The chain uses TRBV2 and TRBJ2-2; D possibly corresponds to TRBD2 (5 bases). Per germline, CDR1 SNHLY and CDR2 FYNNEI. CDR3 length: 14 residues. The CDR3 nucleotides are TGTGTCAGACGTTATGAGGGGAACACCGGGGAGCTGTTTTTT. Amino acids: CVRRYEGNTGELFF. Combining the CDR3 with reference TRBV2 and TRBJ2-2 gives the whole variable domain EPEVTQTPSHQVTQMGQEVILRCVPISNHLYFYWYRQILGQKVEFLVSFYNNEISEKSEIFDDQFSVERPDGSNFTLKIRSTKLEDSAMYFCVRRYEGNTGELFFGEGSRLTVL.

V usage is TRBV11-2 and J usage is TRBJ2-3; TRBD2 matches at 9 bases. The V and J ends lost 4 bases and 0 bases, in that order; junction bases with no gene match: 2. Looked up from germline, CDR1 is SGHAT and CDR2 is FQNNGV. CDR3 length equals 15 residues. CDR3 amino acids: CASSYSGRSTDTQYF. In nucleotides, the CDR3 is TGTGCCAGCAGCTATAGCGGGAGAAGCACAGATACGCAGTATTTT.

This clone was counted a single time. The chain employs TRBV19 and TRBJ2-7; TRBD1 agrees at 9 bases. The CDR3 spans 14 residues. Per germline, CDR1 LNHDA and CDR2 SQIVND (reference sequence). V was pared by 4 bases and J by 2 bases, with 3 bases of the junction left unmatched. For the CDR3, the DNA is TGTGCCAGTAGTACCGGGACAGGGACCTACGAGCAGTACTTC. Protein: CASSTGTGTYEQYF.

The rearrangement uses TRBV11-2 and TRBJ2-1; 8 nucleotides line up with TRBD2. With 5 bases clipped from V and 8 bases from J, the junction kept 5 bases outside the gene matches. The germline CDR1 and CDR2 sequences are SGHAT and FQNNGV. The CDR3 runs to 13 residues. The CDR3 here is CASSSGSRDEQFF. In DNA form, the CDR3 reads TGTGCCAGCAGCAGCGGGAGCCGAGATGAGCAGTTCTTC.

The genes are TRBV6-5 and TRBJ2-7, with D possibly being TRBD2 (6 bases). Looked up from germline, CDR1 is MNHEY and CDR2 is SVGAGI. This CDR3 is built from 15 residues. V lost 6 bases and J 7 bases, leaving 22 bases between the germline ends. This CDR3 is CASRPRGTSGREQYF. The DNA of the CDR3 is TGTGCCAGCAGACCCCGGGGGACTTCGGGTAGGGAGCAGTACTTC.

CDR3 sequence (DNA): TGTGCCAGCTCAAAGGGACAGGGGGACGAGCAGTACTTC. This encodes CASSKGQGDEQYF. This chain uses TRBV18 with TRBJ2-7, with 11 bases lining up with TRBD1. This CDR3 is built from 13 residues. From germline, CDR1 is KGHSH and CDR2 LQKENI. V lost 5 bases to trimming and J lost 5 bases; unmatched junction nucleotides: 2. Variable domain in full (rest from reference TRBV18 and TRBJ2-7): NAGVMQNPRHLVRRRGQEARLRCSPMKGHSHVYWYRQLPEEGLKFMVYLQKENIIDESGMPKERFSAEFPKEGPSILRIQQVVRGDSAAYFCASSKGQGDEQYFGPGTRLTVT.

This chain links TRBV9 with TRBJ2-2, with TRBD1 matching over 9 bases. Germline V gene sequence: CDR1 SGDLS, CDR2 YYNGEE. The CDR3 extends over 15 amino acids. V was pared by 3 bases and J by 4 bases, with 4 bases of the junction left unmatched. The CDR3 loop reads CASSAGQGGTGELFF. CDR3 sequence (DNA): TGTGCCAGCAGCGCGGGACAGGGCGGCACCGGGGAGCTGTTTTTT.

The gene calls are TRBV5-1 and TRBJ2-2; a weak D match, TRBD2 (6 bases). CDR3 length: 16 amino acids. CDR1 and CDR2 from the germline V gene are SGHRS and YFSETQ. V lost 3 bases and J 0 bases, leaving 12 bases between the germline ends. This CDR3 is CASSWTGTANTGELFF. The CDR3 DNA is TGCGCCAGCAGCTGGACCGGGACTGCGAACACCGGGGAGCTGTTTTTT.

The chain links TRBV29-1 to TRBJ1-2; TRBD1 aligns across 7 bases. The CDR3 runs 13 residues. Germline-derived CDR1 and CDR2 are SQVTM and ANQGSEA. The junction had 5 bases not matched to a gene; V was cut back by 6 bases and J by 1 base. The CDR3 nucleotides are TGCAGCGTAGCGACAGGGAGTAACTATGGCTACACCTTC. Translated: CSVATGSNYGYTF.

This clone showed up just once. The V call is TRBV2, the J call TRBJ2-7; D is possibly TRBD1 (5 bases). V lost 2 bases to trimming and J lost 2 bases, with 13 bases between them. Germline values: CDR1 SNHLY, CDR2 FYNNEI. This CDR3 is built from 15 residues. CDR3 nucleotides: TGTGCCAGCAGTGAACGGAGACAGTCCACCTACGAGCAGTACTTC. Its translation is CASSERRQSTYEQYF.

V is TRBV7-3 and J is TRBJ2-3, with D perhaps TRBD2 (5 bases). Trimming shortened V by 0 bases and J by 1 base, and 5 bases separated the two germline ends. The CDR3 loop spans 14 amino acids. Germline CDR1 SGHTA, CDR2 FQGTGA. CDR3 protein: CASSLTGGTDTQYF. Here the CDR3 DNA reads TGTGCCAGCAGCTTAACCGGGGGCACAGATACGCAGTATTTT. Full variable domain (rest looked up from reference TRBV7-3 and TRBJ2-3): GAGVSQTPSNKVTEKGKYVELRCDPISGHTALYWYRQSLGQGPEFLIYFQGTGAADDSGLPNDRFFAVRPEGSVSTLKIQRTERGDSAVYLCASSLTGGTDTQYFGPGTRLTVL.

The chain carries TRBV5-1 and TRBJ2-7; 8 bases align to TRBD2. The germline CDR1 and CDR2 sequences are SGHRS and YFSETQ. The CDR3 is made up of 15 amino acids. The junction had 9 bases not matched to a gene; V was cut back by 2 bases and J by 5 bases. The CDR3 region is CASSLLAGSKNEQYF. CDR3 DNA: TGCGCCAGCAGCTTATTAGCGGGAAGTAAAAACGAGCAGTACTTC. Using reference TRBV5-1 and TRBJ2-7 for the parts outside the CDR3, the full variable domain is KAGVTQTPRYLIKTRGQQVTLSCSPISGHRSVSWYQQTPGQGLQFLFEYFSETQRNKGNFPGRFSGRQFSNSRSEMNVSTLELGDSALYLCASSLLAGSKNEQYFGPGTRLTVT.

This chain connects TRBV10-2 to TRBJ2-2; 9 bases are shared with TRBD1. The CDR3 runs to 14 residues. J was trimmed by 7 bases and V by 6 bases; bases with no gene match: 6. From germline, CDR1 is WSHSY and CDR2 SAAADI. The CDR3 DNA follows: TGCGCCAGCAGCGGACAGGGGTTTGGCGGGGAGCTGTTTTTT. The encoded protein is CASSGQGFGGELFF.

This rearrangement joins TRBV29-1 to TRBJ1-1; D remains unclear. The CDR3 consists of 14 residues. Per the germline V gene, CDR1 is SQVTM and CDR2 is ANQGSEA. V lost 4 bases to trimming and J lost 0 bases, with 12 bases between them. CDR3 region: CSVGGGELNTEAFF. The CDR3 DNA reads TGCAGCGTTGGAGGTGGGGAGTTGAACACTGAAGCTTTCTTT.

The rearrangement uses TRBV19 and TRBJ2-1; maybe TRBD2 (6 bases). Germline lookup yields CDR1 LNHDA and CDR2 SQIVND (reference sequence). CDR3 size: 16 residues. Trimming took off 6 bases at V and 1 base at J, with 16 bases between the two ends. The CDR3 protein is CASSHESGGSYNEQFF. The CDR3 nucleotides read TGTGCCAGTAGCCATGAGTCTGGGGGGTCCTACAATGAGCAGTTCTTC.

This sequence joins TRBV27 and TRBJ1-2, with unresolved D. This CDR3 spans 13 amino acids. The V gene lost 8 bases and the J gene lost 1 base, with 11 bases spanning the gap. Germline CDR1 reads MNHEY; CDR2 reads SMNVEV (reference sequence). CDR3 in amino acids: CASAPGSNYGYTF. CDR3 in DNA: TGTGCCAGCGCCCCTGGGAGTAACTATGGCTACACCTTC.

The chain couples TRBV30 to TRBJ2-1; 9 bases are a match to TRBD1. In germline, CDR1 is GTSNPN, CDR2 SVGIG (reference sequence). This CDR3 has 13 residues. The J segment lost 4 bases and the V segment lost 8 bases, leaving 6 bases of the junction unmatched. The CDR3 nucleotides are TGTGCCCAAGGGACAGGGTCTTACAATGAGCAGTTCTTC. Translation: CAQGTGSYNEQFF.

The table lists this clone with a count of one. The chain is built from TRBV11-3 and TRBJ2-3; a possible D gene is TRBD2 (6 bases). Trimming stripped 5 bases from V and 1 base from J, with 22 bases between. The germline V gene encodes CDR1 SGHNT and CDR2 YENEEA. The CDR3 runs to 18 residues. The CDR3 DNA is TGTGCCAGCAGCCCATCTAGCGTGGAACACCCGCGCACAGATACGCAGTATTTT. Encoded protein: CASSPSSVEHPRTDTQYF.

The chain links TRBV9 to TRBJ2-2; D is undetermined. CDR3 length: 14 amino acids. Germline V CDR1 and CDR2: SGDLS, YYNGEE. The V end lost 1 base, the J end lost 7 bases, and 11 bases lay between the germline ends. The CDR3 bases are TGTGCCAGCAGCGTAAGTTGGGCAGACGGGGAGCTGTTTTTT. It codes for CASSVSWADGELFF.

This chain uses TRBV6-1 with TRBJ2-7, with 8 bases fitting TRBD2. Trimming removed 3 bases from V and 3 bases from J; junction bases left unmatched: 13. Looked up from germline, CDR1 is MNHNS and CDR2 is SASEGT. The length of the CDR3 is 17 residues. CDR3 in DNA: TGTGCCAGCAGTGACCAGGCCTTTAGCGGGAACCTCTACGAGCAGTACTTC. It codes for CASSDQAFSGNLYEQYF.

This chain joins TRBV6-1 and TRBJ2-1; TRBD2 agrees at 8 bases. Germline V lookup: CDR1 MNHNS, CDR2 SASEGT. This CDR3 is 15 amino acids long. The ends lost 5 bases at V and 1 base at J; junction bases unmatched: 4. The CDR3 DNA reads TGTGCCAGCAGTACTAGCGGAGGGTCCTACAATGAGCAGTTCTTC. As protein: CASSTSGGSYNEQFF.

This clone has just one count. The chain joins TRBV4-1 to TRBJ2-1, with 7 bases fitting TRBD2. J lost 9 bases, V lost 8 bases, and 10 bases had no gene match. Germline assignment: CDR1 MGHRA and CDR2 YSYEKL. The CDR3 has 13 amino acids. CDR3 sequence: CASGKRRETEQFF. CDR3 DNA sequence: TGCGCCAGCGGGAAAAGGCGGGAGACTGAGCAGTTCTTC.

The V call is TRBV5-6, the J call TRBJ2-1, with D unclear. V was cut by 1 base and J by 0 bases, with 8 bases left in between. The length of the CDR3 is 15 residues. Germline V lookup: CDR1 SGHDT, CDR2 YYEEEE. The CDR3 sequence: CASSLRTTSYNEQFF. The DNA of the CDR3 is TGTGCCAGCAGCTTGCGTACTACCTCCTACAATGAGCAGTTCTTC. The variable domain in full, with the rest retrieved from reference TRBV5-6 and TRBJ2-1, is DAGVTQSPTHLIKTRGQQVTLRCSPKSGHDTVSWYQQALGQGPQFIFQYYEEEERQRGNFPDRFSGHQFPNYSSELNVNALLLGDSALYLCASSLRTTSYNEQFFGPGTRLTVL.

This chain joins TRBV5-4 and TRBJ2-7, with 10 bases matching TRBD1. Trimming cost V 4 bases and J 4 bases; bases outside gene matches: 8. This CDR3 region has 15 residues. The V gene's germline CDR1 is SGHNT and CDR2 YYREEE (reference sequence). CDR3 residues: CASSVQGGQGYEQYF. DNA of the CDR3: TGTGCCAGCAGCGTCCAAGGGGGACAGGGGTACGAGCAGTACTTC.

The V call is TRBV18, the J call TRBJ2-7; 7 bases map to TRBD2. Germline CDR1 and CDR2: KGHSH and LQKENI. The CDR3 has 19 amino acids. The ends lost 1 base at V and 4 bases at J; junction bases unmatched: 19. In DNA form, the CDR3 reads TGTGCCAGCTCACCACGGGCCTCCGCTAGCGGCATCCCAGGGTACGAGCAGTACTTC. This codes for CASSPRASASGIPGYEQYF.

This rearrangement joins TRBV10-2 to TRBJ1-4; tentatively, D is TRBD1 (5 bases). Trimming removed 5 bases from V and 6 bases from J, with 10 bases in between. The length of the CDR3 is 13 residues. Germline V gene lookup returns CDR1 WSHSY and CDR2 SAAADI. CDR3 nucleotide sequence: TGCGCCAGCAGTTTGGGCAGGGATGAAAAACTGTTTTTT. It codes for CASSLGRDEKLFF.

J is TRBJ2-3 and V is TRBV5-4; D is possibly TRBD2 (6 bases). Germline CDR1 SGHNT, CDR2 YYREEE (reference sequence). V gave up 3 bases and J gave up 2 bases, with 13 bases separating them. This CDR3 is 15 amino acids long. CDR3 bases: TGTGCCAGCAGCTCCGTTGGCGGGACCACAGATACGCAGTATTTT. It is translated as CASSSVGGTTDTQYF.